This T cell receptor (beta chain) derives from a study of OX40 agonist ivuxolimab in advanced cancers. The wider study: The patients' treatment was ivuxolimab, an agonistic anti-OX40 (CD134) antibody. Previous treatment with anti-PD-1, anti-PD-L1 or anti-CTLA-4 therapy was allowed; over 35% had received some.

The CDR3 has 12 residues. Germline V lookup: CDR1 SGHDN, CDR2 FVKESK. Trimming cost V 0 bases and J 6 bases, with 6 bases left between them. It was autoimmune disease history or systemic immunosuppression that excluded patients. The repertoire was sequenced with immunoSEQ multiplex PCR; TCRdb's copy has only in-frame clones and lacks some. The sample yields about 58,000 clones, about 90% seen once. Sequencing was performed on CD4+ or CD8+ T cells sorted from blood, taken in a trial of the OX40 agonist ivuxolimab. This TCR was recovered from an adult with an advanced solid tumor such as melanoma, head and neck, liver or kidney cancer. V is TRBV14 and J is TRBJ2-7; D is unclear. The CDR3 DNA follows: TGTGCCAGCAGCCAAGAGACTTCCGAGCAGTACTTC. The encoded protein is CASSQETSEQYF.